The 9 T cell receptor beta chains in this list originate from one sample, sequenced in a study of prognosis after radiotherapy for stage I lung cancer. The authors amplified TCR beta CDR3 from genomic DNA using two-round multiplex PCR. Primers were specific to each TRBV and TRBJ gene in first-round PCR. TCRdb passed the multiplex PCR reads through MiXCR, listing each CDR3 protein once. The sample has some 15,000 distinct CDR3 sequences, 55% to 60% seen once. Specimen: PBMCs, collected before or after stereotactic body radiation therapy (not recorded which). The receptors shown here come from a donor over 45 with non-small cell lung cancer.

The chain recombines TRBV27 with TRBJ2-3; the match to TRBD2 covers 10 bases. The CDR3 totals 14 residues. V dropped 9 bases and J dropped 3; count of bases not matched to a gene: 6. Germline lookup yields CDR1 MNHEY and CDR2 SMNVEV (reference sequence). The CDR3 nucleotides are TGTGCCAGTAGTAGCGGGAGGAAGACAGATACGCAGTATTTT. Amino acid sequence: CASSSGRKTDTQYF.

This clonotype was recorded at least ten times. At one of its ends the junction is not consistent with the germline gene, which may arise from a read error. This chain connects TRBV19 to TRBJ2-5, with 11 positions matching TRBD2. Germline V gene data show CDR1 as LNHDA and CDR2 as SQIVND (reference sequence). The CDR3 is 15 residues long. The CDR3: CASGISGRARETQYF. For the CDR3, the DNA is TGTGCCAGTGGTATTAGCGGGAGGGCTCGGGAGACCCAGTACTTC.

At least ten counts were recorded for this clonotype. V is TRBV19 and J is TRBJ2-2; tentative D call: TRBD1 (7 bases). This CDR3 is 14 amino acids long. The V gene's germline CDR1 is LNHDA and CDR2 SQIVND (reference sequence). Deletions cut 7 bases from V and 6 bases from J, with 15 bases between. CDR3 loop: CASNPAGGSGELFF. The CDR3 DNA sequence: TGTGCCAGTAACCCCGCAGGGGGGTCCGGGGAGCTGTTTTTT.

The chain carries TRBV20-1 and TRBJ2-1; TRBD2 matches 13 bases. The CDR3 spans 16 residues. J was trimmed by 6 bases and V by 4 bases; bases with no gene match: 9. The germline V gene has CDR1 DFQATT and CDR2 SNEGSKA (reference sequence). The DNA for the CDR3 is TGCAGTGCTAAAAAAGCCGGGACTAGCGGGACCAATGAGCAGTTCTTC. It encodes CSAKKAGTSGTNEQFF.

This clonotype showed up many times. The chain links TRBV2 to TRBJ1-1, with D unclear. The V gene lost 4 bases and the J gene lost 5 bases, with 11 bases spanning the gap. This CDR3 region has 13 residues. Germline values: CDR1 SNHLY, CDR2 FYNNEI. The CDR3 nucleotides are TGTGCCAGCAGTGCCCTCGATGAAACTGAAGCTTTCTTT. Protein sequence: CASSALDETEAFF.

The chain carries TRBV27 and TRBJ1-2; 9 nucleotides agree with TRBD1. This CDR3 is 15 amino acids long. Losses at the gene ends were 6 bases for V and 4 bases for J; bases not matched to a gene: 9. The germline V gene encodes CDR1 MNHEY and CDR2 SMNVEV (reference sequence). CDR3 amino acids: CASRITGGGSYGYTF. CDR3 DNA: TGTGCCAGCAGGATTACAGGGGGCGGGTCCTATGGCTACACCTTC.

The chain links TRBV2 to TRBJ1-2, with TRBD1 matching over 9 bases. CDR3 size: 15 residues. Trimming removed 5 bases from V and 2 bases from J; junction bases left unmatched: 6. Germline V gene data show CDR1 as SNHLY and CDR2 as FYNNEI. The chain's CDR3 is CASSLTGGANYGYTF. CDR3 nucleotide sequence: TGTGCCAGCAGTCTAACAGGGGGCGCGAACTATGGCTACACCTTC.

CDR3 amino acids: CSARRAGAGDTQYF. The CDR3 DNA follows: TGCAGTGCTAGACGGGCAGGGGCAGGAGATACGCAGTATTTT. The J gene is TRBJ2-3, the V gene TRBV20-1; TRBD1 might be the D (6 bases). The CDR3 covers 14 residues. The ends were cut back, 2 bases at V and 5 bases at J, with 14 bases in the middle. Per germline, CDR1 DFQATT and CDR2 SNEGSKA (reference sequence).

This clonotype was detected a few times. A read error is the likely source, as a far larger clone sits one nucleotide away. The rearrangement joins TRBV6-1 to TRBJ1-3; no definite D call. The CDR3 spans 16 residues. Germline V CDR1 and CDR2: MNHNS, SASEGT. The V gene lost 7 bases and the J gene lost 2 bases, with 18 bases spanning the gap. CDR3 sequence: CASISATRETGNTIYF. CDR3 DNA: TGTGCCAGCATTTCCGCGACCCGGGAGACTGGAAACACCATATATTTT.